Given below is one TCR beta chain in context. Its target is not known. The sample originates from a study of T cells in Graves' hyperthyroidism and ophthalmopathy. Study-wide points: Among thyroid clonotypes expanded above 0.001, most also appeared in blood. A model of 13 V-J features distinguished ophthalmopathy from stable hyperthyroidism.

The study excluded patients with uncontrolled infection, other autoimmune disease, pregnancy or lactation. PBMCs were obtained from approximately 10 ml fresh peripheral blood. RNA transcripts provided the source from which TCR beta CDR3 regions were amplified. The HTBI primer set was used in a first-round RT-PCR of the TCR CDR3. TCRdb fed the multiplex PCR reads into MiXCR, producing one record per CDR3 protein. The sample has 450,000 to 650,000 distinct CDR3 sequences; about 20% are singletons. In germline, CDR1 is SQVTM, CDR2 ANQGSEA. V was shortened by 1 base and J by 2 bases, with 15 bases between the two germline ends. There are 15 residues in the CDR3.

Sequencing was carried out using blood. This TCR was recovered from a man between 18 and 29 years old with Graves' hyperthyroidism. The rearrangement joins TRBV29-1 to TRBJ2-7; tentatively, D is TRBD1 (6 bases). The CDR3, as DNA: TGCAGCGTTGAAGGCAGCGAGGGGGTAGCCTACGAGCAGTACTTC. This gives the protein CSVEGSEGVAYEQYF.